This record looks at one T cell receptor beta chain sequence and its context. Primers: 60 Vbeta forward and 13 Jbeta reverse. TCRdb's table, derived via immunoSEQ multiplex PCR, lists solely in-frame clones and lacks some. The sample holds 40,000 or so clones, approximately 90% seen once. The source of the sample is a study of cytomegalovirus exposure and HLA in healthy donors. Study summary: Clustering assigned 70% to 90% of the roughly 370 genotyped donors to the Caucasian-associated ancestry cluster.

Germline CDR1 reads SEHNR; CDR2 reads FQNEAQ (reference sequence). Germline trimming cut 11 bases from V and 6 bases from J; bases unmatched to any gene: 9. CDR3 length equals 13 residues. The V gene is TRBV7-9, the J gene TRBJ2-7, with 11 bases aligning to TRBD1. Sequencing was performed on PBMCs. This sequence originates from a woman aged 18-29 years in good health and CMV-seronegative. The CDR3 DNA is TGTGCCGGGGATCGGACAGGGGGCTTCGAGCAGTACTTC. Protein: CAGDRTGGFEQYF.